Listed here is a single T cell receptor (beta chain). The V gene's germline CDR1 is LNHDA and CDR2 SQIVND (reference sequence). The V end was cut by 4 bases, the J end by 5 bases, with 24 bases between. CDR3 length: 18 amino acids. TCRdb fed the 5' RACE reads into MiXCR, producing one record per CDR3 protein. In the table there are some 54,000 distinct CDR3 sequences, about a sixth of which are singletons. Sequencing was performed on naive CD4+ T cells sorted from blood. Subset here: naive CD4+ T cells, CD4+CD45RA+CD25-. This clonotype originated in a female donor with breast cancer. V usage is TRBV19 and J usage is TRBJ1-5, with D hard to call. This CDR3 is CASSTSYLTSQLDQPQHF. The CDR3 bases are TGTGCCAGTAGTACATCCTACTTAACATCCCAACTAGATCAGCCCCAGCATTTT.